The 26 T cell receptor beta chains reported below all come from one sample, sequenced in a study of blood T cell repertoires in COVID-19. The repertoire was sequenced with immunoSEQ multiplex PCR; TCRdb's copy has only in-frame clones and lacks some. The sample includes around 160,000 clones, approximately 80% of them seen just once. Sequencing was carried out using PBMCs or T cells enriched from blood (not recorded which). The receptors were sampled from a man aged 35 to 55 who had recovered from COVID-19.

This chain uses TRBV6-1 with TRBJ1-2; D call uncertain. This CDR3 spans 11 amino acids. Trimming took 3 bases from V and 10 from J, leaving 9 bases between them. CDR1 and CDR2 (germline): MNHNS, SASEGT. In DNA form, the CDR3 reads TGTGCCAGCAGTGAGAGGAAGTCCTACACCTTC. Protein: CASSERKSYTF.

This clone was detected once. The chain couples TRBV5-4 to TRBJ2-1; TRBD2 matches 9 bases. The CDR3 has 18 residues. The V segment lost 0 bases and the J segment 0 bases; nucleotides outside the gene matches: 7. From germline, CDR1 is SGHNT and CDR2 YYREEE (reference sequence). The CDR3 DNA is TGTGCCAGCAGCTTGGCTCGGGGCGGGGGGGCCTCCTACAATGAGCAGTTCTTC. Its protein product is CASSLARGGGASYNEQFF.

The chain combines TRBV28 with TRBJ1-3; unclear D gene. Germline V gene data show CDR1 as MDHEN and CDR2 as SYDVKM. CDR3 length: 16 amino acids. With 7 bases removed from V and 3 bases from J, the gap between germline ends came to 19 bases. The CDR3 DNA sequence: TGTGCCAGCACCCAATCAGAAGGTCCGGGTGGAAACACCATATATTTT. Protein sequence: CASTQSEGPGGNTIYF.

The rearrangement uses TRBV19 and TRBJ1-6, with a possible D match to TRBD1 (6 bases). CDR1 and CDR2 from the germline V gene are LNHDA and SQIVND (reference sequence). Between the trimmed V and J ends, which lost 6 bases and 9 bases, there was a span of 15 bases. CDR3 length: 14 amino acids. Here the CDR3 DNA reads TGTGCCAGTAGAAAATCCGAGACAGGTTCACCCCTCCACTTT. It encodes CASRKSETGSPLHF.

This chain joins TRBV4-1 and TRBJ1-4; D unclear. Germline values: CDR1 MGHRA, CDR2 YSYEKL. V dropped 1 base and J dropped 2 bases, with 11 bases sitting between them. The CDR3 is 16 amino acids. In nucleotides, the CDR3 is TGCGCCAGCAGCCAAGTTCTCCGGGAGACTAATGAAAAACTGTTTTTT. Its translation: CASSQVLRETNEKLFF.

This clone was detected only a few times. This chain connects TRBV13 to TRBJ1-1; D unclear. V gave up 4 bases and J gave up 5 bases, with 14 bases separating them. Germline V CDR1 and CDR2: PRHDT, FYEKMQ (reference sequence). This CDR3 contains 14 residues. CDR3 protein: CASSSEEGGTEAFF. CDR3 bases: TGTGCCAGCAGCTCCGAAGAGGGCGGGACTGAAGCTTTCTTT.

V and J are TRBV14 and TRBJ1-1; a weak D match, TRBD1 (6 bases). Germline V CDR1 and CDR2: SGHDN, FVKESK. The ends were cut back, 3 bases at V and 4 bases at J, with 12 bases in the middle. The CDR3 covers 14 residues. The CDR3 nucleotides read TGTGCCAGCAGCCACCTGGGGACAACCACTGAAGCTTTCTTT. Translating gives CASSHLGTTTEAFF.

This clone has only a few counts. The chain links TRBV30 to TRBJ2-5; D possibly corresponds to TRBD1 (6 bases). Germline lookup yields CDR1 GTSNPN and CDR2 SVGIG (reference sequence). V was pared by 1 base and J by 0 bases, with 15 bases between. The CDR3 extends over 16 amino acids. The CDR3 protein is CAWSGGGRGYQETQYF. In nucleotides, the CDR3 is TGTGCCTGGAGTGGAGGCGGCAGGGGATACCAAGAGACCCAGTACTTC.

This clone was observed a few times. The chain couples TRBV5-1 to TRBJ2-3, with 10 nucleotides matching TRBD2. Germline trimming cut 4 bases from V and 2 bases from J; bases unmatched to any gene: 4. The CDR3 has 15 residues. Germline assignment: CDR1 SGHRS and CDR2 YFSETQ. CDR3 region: CASSGSGGDTDTQYF. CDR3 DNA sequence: TGCGCCAGCAGCGGGAGCGGGGGGGACACAGATACGCAGTATTTT.

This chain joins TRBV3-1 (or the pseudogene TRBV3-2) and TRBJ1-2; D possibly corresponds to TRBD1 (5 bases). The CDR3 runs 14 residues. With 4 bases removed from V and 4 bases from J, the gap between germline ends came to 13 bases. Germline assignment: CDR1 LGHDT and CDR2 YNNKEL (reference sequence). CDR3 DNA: TGTGCCAGCAGCCTGAGGACAAGCTCCTATGGCTACACCTTC. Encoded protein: CASSLRTSSYGYTF.

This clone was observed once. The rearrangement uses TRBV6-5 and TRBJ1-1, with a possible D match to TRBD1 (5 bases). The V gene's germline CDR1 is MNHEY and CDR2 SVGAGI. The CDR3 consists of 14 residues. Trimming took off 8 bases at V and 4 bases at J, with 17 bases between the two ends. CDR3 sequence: CASHGGVEVTEAFF. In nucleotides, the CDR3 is TGTGCCAGCCACGGGGGGGTCGAGGTCACTGAAGCTTTCTTT.

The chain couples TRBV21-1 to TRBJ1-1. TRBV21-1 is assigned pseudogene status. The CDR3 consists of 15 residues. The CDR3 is CASSKAGGEGTEAFF. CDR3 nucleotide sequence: TGTGCCAGCAGCAAAGCCGGGGGGGAGGGCACTGAAGCTTTCTTT.

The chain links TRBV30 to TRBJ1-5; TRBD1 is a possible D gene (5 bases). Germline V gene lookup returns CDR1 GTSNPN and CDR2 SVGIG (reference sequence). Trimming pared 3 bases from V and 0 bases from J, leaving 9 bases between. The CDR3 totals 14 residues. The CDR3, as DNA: TGTGCCTGGAGCCGGGGGGATAGCAATCAGCCCCAGCATTTT. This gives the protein CAWSRGDSNQPQHF.

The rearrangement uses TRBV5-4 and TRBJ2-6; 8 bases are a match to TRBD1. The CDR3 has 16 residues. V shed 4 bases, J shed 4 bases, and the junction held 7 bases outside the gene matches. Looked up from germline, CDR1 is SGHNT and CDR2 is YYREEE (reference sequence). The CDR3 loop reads CASSVQGASGANVLTF. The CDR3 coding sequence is TGTGCCAGCAGCGTGCAGGGGGCTTCAGGGGCCAACGTCCTGACTTTC. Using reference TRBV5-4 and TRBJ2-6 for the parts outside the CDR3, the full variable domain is ETGVTQSPTHLIKTRGQQVTLRCSSQSGHNTVSWYQQALGQGPQFIFQYYREEENGRGNFPPRFSGLQFPNYSSELNVNALELDDSALYLCASSVQGASGANVLTFGAGSRLTVL.

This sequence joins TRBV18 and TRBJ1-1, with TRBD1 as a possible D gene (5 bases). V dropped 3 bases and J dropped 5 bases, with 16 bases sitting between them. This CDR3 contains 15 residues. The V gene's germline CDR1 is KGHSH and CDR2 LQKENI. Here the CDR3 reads CASSPVAGVGTEAFF. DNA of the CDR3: TGTGCCAGCTCACCGGTTGCGGGGGTGGGAACTGAAGCTTTCTTT.

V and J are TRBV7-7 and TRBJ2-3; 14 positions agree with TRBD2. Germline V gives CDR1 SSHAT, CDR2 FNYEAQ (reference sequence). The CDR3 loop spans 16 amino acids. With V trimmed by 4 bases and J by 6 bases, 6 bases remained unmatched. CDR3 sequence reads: CASSSGLAGGGDTQYF. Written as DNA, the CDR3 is TGTGCCAGCAGCTCCGGACTAGCGGGGGGCGGGGATACGCAGTATTTT.

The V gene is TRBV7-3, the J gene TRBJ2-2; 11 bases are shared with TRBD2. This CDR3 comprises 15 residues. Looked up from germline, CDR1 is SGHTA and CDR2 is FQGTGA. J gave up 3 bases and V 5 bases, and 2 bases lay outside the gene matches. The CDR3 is CASSIAGGHTGELFF. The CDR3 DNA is TGTGCCAGCAGCATAGCGGGGGGGCACACCGGGGAGCTGTTTTTT.

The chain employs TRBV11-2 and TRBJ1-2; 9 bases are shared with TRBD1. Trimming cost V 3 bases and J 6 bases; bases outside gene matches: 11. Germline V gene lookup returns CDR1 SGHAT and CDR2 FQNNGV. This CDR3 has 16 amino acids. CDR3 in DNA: TGTGCCAGCAGCTTCACAGGGACAGGGTTTGCTGATGGCTACACCTTC. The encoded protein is CASSFTGTGFADGYTF.

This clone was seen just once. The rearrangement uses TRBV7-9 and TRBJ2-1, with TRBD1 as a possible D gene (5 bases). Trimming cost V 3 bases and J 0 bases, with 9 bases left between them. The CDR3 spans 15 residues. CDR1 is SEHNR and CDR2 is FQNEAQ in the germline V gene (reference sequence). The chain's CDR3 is CASSLGQGSYNEQFF. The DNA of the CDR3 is TGTGCCAGCAGCTTGGGGCAGGGCTCCTACAATGAGCAGTTCTTC.

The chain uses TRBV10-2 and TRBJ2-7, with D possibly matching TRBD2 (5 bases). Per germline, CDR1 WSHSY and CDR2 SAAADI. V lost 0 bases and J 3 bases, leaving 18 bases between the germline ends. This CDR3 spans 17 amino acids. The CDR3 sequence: CASSESEHPGSLYEQYF. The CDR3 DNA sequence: TGCGCCAGCAGTGAGTCGGAGCACCCGGGGTCCCTCTACGAGCAGTACTTC.

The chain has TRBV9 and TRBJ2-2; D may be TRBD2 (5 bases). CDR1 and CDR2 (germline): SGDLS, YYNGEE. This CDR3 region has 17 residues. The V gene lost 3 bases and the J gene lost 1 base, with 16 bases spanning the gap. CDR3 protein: CASSALFFAGNTGELFF. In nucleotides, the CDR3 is TGTGCCAGCAGCGCCCTGTTCTTTGCGGGGAACACCGGGGAGCTGTTTTTT.

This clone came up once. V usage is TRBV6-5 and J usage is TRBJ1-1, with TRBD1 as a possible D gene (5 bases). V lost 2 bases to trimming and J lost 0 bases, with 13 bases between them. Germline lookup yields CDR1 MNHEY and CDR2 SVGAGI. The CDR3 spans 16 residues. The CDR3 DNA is TGTGCCAGCAGTTACATCGCGGGGCGCATGAACACTGAAGCTTTCTTT. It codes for CASSYIAGRMNTEAFF.

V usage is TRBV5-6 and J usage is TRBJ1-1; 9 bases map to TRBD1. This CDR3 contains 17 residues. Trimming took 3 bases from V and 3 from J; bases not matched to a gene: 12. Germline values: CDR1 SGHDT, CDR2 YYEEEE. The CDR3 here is CASSWGTGRYRDTEAFF. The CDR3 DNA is TGTGCCAGCAGCTGGGGGACAGGGAGGTATAGGGACACTGAAGCTTTCTTT.

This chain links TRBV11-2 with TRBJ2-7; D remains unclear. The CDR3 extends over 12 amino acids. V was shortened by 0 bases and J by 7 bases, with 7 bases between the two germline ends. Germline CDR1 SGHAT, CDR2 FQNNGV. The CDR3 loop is CASSLDRREQYF. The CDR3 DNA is TGTGCCAGCAGCTTAGATCGCAGGGAGCAGTACTTC.

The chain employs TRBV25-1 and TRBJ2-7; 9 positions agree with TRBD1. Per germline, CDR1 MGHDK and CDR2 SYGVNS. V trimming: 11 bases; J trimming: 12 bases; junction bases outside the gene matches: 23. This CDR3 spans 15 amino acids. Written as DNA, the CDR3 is TGTGCCGACCGCCGACCGGACAGGGGACCTGCACAGAGGTACTTC. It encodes CADRRPDRGPAQRYF.

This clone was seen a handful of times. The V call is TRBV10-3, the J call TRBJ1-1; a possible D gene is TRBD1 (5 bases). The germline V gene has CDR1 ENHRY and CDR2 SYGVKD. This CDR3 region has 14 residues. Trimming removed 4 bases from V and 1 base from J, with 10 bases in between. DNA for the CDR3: TGTGCCATCAGTGCTTCGACAGCGAACACTGAAGCTTTCTTT. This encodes CAISASTANTEAFF.